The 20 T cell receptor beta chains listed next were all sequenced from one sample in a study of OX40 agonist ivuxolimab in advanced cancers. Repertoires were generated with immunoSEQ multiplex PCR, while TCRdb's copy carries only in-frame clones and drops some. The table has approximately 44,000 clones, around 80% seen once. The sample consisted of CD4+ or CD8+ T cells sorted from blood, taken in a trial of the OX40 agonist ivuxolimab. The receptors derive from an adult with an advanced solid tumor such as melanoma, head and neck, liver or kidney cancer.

The CDR3 nucleotides are TGTGCCAGCAGTTTTAAGGGAGGGACCACTGAAGCTTTCTTT. Residues: CASSFKGGTTEAFF. The rearrangement links TRBV27 to TRBJ1-1, with a tentative D call TRBD1 (5 bases). V was pared by 3 bases and J by 4 bases, with 12 bases between. The CDR3 is 14 residues long. Per germline, CDR1 MNHEY and CDR2 SMNVEV (reference sequence).

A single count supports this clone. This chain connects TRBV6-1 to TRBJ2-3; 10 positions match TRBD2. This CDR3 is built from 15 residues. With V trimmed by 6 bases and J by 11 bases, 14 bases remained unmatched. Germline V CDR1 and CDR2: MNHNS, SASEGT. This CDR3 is CASSVSGRLAGMQYF. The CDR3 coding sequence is TGTGCCAGCAGCGTAAGTGGGAGACTAGCGGGTATGCAGTATTTT.

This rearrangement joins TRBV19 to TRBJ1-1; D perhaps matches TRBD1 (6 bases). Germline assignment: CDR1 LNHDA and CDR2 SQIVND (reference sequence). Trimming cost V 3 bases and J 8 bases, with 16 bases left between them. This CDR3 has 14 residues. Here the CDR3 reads CASSIPETGTEAFF. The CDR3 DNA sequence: TGTGCCAGTAGTATCCCCGAGACAGGCACGGAAGCTTTCTTT.

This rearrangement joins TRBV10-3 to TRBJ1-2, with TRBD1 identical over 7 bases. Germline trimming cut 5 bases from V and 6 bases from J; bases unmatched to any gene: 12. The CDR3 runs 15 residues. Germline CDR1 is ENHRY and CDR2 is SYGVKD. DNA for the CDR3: TGTGCCATCAGTCCCCGGACAGGTTCAGGCGATGGCTACACCTTC. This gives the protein CAISPRTGSGDGYTF.

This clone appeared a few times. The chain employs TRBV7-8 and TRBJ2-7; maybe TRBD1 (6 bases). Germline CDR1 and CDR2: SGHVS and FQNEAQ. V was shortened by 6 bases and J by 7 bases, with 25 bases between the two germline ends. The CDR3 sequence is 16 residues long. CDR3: CASSLPQGGGFGEQYF. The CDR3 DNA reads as TGTGCCAGCAGTCTACCACAGGGTGGGGGATTTGGAGAGCAGTACTTC.

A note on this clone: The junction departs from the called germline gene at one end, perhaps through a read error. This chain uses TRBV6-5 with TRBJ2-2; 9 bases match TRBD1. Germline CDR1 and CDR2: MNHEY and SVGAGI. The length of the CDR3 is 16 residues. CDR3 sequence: CASSYRGTGNPGELFF. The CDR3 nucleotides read TGTGCCAGCAGTTACCGTGGGACAGGGAACCCCGGGGAGCTGTTTTTT.

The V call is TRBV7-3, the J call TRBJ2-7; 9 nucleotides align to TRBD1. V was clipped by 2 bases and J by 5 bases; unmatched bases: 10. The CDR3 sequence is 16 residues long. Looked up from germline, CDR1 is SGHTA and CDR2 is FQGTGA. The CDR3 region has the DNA TGTGCCAGCAGCTTAGCTCCGGGACAGGGTAAAGACGAGCAGTACTTC. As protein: CASSLAPGQGKDEQYF.

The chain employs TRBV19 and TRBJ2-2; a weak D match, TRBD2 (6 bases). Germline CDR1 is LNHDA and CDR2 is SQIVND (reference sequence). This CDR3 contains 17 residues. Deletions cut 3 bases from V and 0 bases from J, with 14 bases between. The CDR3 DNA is TGTGCCAGTAGTATCTCCCCAGCTAGCGCGAACACCGGGGAGCTGTTTTTT. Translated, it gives CASSISPASANTGELFF.

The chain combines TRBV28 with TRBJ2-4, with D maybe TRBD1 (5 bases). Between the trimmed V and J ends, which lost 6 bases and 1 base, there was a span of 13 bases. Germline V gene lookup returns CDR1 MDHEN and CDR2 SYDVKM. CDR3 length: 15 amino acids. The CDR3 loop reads CASRRTGPAKNIQYF. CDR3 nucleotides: TGTGCCAGCAGGCGAACAGGTCCTGCCAAAAACATTCAGTACTTC. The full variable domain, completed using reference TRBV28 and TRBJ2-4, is DVKVTQSSRYLVKRTGEKVFLECVQDMDHENMFWYRQDPGLGLRLIYFSYDVKMKEKGDIPEGYSVSREKKERFSLILESASTNQTSMYLCASRRTGPAKNIQYFGAGTRLSVL.

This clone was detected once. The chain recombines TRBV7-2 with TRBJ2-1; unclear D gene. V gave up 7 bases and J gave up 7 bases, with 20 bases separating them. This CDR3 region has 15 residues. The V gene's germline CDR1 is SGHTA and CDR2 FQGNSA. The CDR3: CASTLEHSFGNEQFF. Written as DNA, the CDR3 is TGTGCCAGCACCCTCGAGCATTCATTCGGGAATGAGCAGTTCTTC.

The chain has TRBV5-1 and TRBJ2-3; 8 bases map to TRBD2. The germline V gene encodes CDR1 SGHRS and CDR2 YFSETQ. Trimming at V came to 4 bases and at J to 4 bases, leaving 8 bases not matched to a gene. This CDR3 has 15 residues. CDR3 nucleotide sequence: TGCGCCAGCAGCGGGAGCGGGAGAGGGTCAGATACGCAGTATTTT. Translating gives CASSGSGRGSDTQYF.

CDR3 protein: CASSPGPTGTDTQYF. CDR3 coding DNA: TGTGCCAGCAGCCCGGGACCCACGGGAACAGATACGCAGTATTTT. The chain employs TRBV27 and TRBJ2-3, with D perhaps given as TRBD1 or TRBD2 (5 bases each). The CDR3 runs 15 residues. V lost 6 bases to trimming and J lost 3 bases, with 16 bases between them. Germline CDR1 is MNHEY and CDR2 is SMNVEV (reference sequence).

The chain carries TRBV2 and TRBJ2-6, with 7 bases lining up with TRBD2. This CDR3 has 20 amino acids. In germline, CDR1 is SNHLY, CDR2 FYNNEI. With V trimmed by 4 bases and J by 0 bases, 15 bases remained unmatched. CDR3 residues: CASSGDGASGPSSGANVLTF. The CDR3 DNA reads TGTGCCAGCAGTGGGGATGGGGCTAGCGGTCCTTCCTCTGGGGCCAACGTCCTGACTTTC.

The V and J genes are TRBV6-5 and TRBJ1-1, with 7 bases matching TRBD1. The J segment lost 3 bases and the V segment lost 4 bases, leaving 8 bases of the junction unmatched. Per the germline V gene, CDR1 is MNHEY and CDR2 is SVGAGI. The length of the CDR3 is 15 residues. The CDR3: CASSSRQGPDTEAFF. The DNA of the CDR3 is TGTGCCAGCAGTTCCCGACAGGGCCCCGACACTGAAGCTTTCTTT.

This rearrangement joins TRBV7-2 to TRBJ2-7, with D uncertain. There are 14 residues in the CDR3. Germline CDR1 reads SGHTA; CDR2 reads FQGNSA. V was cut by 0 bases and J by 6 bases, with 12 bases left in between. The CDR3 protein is CASSLAHRASEQYF. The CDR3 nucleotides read TGTGCCAGCAGCTTAGCCCACCGGGCCTCCGAGCAGTACTTC.

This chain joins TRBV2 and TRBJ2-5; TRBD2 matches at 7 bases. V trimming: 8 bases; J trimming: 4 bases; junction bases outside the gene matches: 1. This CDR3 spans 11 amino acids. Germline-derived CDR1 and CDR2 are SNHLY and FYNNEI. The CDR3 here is CASGRGETQYF. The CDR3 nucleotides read TGTGCCAGCGGGAGGGGAGAGACCCAGTACTTC. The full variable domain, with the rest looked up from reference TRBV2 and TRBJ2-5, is EPEVTQTPSHQVTQMGQEVILRCVPISNHLYFYWYRQILGQKVEFLVSFYNNEISEKSEIFDDQFSVERPDGSNFTLKIRSTKLEDSAMYFCASGRGETQYFGPGTRLLVL.

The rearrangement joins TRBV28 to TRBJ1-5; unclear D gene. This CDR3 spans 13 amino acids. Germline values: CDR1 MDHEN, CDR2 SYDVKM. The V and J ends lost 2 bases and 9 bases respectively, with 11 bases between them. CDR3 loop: CASSLERSRPQHF. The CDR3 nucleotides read TGTGCCAGCAGTTTAGAGAGGTCCCGGCCCCAGCATTTT.

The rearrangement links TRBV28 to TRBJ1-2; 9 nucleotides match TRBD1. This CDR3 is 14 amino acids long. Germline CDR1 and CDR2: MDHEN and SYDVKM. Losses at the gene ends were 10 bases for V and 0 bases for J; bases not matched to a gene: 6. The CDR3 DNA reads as TGTGCCACCCCTAGGACAGGGGCTAACTATGGCTACACCTTC. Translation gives CATPRTGANYGYTF.

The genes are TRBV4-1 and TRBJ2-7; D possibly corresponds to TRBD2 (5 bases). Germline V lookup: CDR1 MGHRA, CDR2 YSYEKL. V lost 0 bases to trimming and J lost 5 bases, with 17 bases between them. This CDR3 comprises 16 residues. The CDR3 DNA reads TGCGCCAGCAGCCAAGAAATGGGGAGCGTTACAAACGAGCAGTACTTC. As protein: CASSQEMGSVTNEQYF.

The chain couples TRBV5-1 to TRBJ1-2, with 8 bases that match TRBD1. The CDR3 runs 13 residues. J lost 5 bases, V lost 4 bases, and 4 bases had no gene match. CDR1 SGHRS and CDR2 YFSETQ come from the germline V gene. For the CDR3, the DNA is TGCGCCAGCAGCGCAACAGGGGGTTATGGCTACACCTTC. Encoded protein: CASSATGGYGYTF.